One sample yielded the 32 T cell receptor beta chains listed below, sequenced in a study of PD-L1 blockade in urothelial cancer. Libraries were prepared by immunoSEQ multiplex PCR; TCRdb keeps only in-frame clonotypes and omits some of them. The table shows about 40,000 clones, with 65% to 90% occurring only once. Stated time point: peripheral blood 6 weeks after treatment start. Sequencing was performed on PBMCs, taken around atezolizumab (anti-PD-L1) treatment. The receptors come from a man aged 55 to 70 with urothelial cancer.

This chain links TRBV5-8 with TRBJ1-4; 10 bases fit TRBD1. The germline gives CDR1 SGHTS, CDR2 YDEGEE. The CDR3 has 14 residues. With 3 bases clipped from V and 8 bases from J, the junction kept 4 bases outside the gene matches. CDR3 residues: CASSSGTGVEKLFF. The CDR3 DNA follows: TGTGCCAGCAGCTCGGGGACAGGGGTGGAAAAACTGTTTTTT.

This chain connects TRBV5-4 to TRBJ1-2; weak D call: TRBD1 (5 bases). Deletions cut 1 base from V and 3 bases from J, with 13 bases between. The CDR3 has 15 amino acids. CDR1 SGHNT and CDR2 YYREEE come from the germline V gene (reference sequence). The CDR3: CASSLPGRGHYGYTF. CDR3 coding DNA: TGTGCCAGCAGCTTGCCAGGGAGGGGACACTATGGCTACACCTTC.

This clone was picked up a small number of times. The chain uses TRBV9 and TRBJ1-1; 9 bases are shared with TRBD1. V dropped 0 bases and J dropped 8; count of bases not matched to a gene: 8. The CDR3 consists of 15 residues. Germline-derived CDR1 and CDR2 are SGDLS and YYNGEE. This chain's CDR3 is CASSVDGTGNEEAFF. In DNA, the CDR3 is TGTGCCAGCAGCGTAGACGGGACAGGGAACGAAGAAGCTTTCTTT.

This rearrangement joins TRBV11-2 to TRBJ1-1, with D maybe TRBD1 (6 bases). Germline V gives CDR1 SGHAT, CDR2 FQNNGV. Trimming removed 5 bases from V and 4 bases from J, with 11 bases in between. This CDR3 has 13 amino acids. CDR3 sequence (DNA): TGTGCCAGCAGCGCCACAGGGCCCACTGAAGCTTTCTTT. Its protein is CASSATGPTEAFF.

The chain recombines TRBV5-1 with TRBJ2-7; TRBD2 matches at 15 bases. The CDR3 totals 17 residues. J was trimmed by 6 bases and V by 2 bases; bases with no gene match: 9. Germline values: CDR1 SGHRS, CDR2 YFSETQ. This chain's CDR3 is CASSLGLAGGAGGEQYF. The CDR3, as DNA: TGCGCCAGCAGCTTAGGACTAGCGGGAGGGGCCGGGGGCGAGCAGTACTTC.

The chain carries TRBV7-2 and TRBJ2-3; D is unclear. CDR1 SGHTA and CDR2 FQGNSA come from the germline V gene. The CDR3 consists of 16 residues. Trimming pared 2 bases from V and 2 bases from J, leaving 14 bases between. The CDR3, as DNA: TGTGCCAGCAGCTTAAGGCCGGCGGAGCCCACAGATACGCAGTATTTT. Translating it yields CASSLRPAEPTDTQYF.

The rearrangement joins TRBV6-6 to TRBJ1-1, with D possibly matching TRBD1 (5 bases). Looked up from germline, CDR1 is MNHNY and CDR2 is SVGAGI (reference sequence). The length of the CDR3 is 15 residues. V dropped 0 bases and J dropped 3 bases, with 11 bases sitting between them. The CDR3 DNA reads TGTGCCAGCAGTTACTCTTTGGGGGGATACACTGAAGCTTTCTTT. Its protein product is CASSYSLGGYTEAFF.

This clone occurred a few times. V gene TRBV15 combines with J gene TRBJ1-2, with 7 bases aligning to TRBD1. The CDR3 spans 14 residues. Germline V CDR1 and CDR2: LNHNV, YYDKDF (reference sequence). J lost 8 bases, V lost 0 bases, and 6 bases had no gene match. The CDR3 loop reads CATSRDKGGRGYTF. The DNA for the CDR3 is TGTGCCACCAGCAGAGATAAAGGGGGCAGGGGCTACACCTTC.

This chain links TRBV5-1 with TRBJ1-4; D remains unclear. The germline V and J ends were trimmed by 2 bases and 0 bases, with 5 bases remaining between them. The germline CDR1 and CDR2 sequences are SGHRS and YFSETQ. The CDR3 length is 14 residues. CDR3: CASSLYTTNEKLFF. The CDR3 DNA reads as TGCGCCAGCAGCTTATATACAACTAATGAAAAACTGTTTTTT.

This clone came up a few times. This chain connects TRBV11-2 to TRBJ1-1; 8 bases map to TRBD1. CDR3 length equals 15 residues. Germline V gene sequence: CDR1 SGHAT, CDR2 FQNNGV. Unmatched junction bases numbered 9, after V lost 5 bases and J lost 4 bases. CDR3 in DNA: TGTGCCAGCAGCCGTCAGGGGGCGCTGAGCACTGAAGCTTTCTTT. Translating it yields CASSRQGALSTEAFF.

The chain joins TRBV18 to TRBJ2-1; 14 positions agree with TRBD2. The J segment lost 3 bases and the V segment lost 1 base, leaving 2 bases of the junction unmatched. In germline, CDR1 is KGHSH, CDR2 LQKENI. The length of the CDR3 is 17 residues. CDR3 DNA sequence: TGTGCCAGCTCACCACTTGGGACTAGCGGGGGCTACAATGAGCAGTTCTTC. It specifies CASSPLGTSGGYNEQFF. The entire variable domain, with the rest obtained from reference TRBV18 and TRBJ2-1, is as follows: NAGVMQNPRHLVRRRGQEARLRCSPMKGHSHVYWYRQLPEEGLKFMVYLQKENIIDESGMPKERFSAEFPKEGPSILRIQQVVRGDSAAYFCASSPLGTSGGYNEQFFGPGTRLTVL.

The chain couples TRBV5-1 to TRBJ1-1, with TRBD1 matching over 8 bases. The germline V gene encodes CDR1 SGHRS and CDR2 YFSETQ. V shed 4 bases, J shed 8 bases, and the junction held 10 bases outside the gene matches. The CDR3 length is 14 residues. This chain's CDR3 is CASSPQGAEGEAFF. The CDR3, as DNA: TGCGCCAGCAGCCCCCAGGGGGCTGAAGGGGAAGCTTTCTTT.

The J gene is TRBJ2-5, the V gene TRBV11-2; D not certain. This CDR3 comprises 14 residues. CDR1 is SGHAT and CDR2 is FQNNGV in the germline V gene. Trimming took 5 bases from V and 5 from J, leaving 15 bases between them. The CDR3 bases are TGTGCCAGCAGCGTACCGGGTCCTACCGAGACCCAGTACTTC. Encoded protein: CASSVPGPTETQYF.

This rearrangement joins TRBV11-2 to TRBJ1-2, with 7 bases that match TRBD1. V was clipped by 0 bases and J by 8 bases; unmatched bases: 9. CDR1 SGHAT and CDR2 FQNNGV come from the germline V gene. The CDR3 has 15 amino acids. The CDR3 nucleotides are TGTGCCAGCAGCTTAGAAACAGGGGCTTCGCGAGGCTACACCTTC. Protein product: CASSLETGASRGYTF. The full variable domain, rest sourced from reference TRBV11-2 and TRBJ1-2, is EAGVAQSPRYKIIEKRQSVAFWCNPISGHATLYWYQQILGQGPKLLIQFQNNGVVDDSQLPKDRFSAERLKGVDSTLKIQPAKLEDSAVYLCASSLETGASRGYTFGSGTRLTVV.

The CDR3 sequence: CASRFSTVQETQYF. The CDR3 coding sequence is TGTGCCAGCAGATTTTCCACGGTCCAAGAGACCCAGTACTTC. V gene TRBV2 combines with J gene TRBJ2-5; no firm D call. The CDR3 extends over 14 amino acids. Trimming removed 6 bases at V and 1 base at J, with 12 bases between. The V gene's germline CDR1 is SNHLY and CDR2 FYNNEI.

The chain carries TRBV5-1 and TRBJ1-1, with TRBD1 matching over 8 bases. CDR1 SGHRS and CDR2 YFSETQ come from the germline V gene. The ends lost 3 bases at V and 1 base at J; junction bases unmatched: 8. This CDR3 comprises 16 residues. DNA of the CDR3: TGCGCCAGCAGCTCCGGACAGGGCCGATCGAACACTGAAGCTTTCTTT. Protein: CASSSGQGRSNTEAFF.

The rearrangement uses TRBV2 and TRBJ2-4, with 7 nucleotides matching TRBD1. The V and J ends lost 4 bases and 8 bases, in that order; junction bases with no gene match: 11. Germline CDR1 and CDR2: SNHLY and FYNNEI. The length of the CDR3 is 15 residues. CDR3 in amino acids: CASSATGKDWDIQYF. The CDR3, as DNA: TGTGCCAGCAGTGCGACAGGGAAAGATTGGGACATTCAGTACTTC.

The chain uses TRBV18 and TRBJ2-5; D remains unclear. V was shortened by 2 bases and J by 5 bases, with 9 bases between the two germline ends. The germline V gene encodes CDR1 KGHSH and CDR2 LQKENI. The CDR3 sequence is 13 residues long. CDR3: CASSPWARETQYF. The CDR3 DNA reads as TGTGCCAGCTCACCATGGGCACGGGAGACCCAGTACTTC.

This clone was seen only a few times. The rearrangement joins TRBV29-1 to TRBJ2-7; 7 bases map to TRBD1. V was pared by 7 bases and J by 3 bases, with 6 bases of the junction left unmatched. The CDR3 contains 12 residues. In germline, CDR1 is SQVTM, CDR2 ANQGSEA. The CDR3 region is CSALTGNYEQYF. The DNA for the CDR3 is TGCAGCGCTTTGACAGGGAACTACGAGCAGTACTTC.

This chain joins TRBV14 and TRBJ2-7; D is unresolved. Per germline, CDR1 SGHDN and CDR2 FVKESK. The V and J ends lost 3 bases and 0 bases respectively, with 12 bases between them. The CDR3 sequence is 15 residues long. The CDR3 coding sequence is TGTGCCAGCAGCCAGATGACACTGAGCTCCTACGAGCAGTACTTC. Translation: CASSQMTLSSYEQYF.

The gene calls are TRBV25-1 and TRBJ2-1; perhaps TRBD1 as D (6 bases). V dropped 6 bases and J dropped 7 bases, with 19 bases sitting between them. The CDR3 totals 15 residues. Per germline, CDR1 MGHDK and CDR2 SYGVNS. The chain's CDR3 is CASSATGRSLNEQFF. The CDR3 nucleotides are TGTGCCAGCAGCGCTACAGGGAGATCCCTTAATGAGCAGTTCTTC.

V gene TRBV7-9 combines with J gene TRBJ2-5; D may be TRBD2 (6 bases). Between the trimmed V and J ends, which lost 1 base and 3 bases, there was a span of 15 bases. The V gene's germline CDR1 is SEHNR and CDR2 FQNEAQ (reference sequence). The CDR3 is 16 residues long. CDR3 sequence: CASSLDLRGTEETQYF. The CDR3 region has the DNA TGTGCCAGCAGCTTAGATTTACGGGGGACGGAAGAGACCCAGTACTTC.

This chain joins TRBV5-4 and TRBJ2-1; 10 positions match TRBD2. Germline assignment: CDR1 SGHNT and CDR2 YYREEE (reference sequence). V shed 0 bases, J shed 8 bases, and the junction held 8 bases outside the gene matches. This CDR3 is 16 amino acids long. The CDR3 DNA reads TGTGCCAGCAGCTTGGCAGCGGGAGGGCCCCAGCATGAGCAGTTCTTC. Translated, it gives CASSLAAGGPQHEQFF.

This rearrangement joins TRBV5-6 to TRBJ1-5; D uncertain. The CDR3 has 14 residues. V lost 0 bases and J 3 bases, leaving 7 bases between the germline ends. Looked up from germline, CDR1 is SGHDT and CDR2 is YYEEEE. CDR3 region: CASSLAGYNQPQHF. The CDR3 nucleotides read TGTGCCAGCAGCTTGGCGGGGTACAATCAGCCCCAGCATTTT.

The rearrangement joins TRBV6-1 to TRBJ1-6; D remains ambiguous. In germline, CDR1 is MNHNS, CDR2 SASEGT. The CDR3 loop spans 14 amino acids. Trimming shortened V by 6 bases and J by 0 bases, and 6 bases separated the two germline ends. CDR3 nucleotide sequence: TGTGCCAGCAGGGAGAGCTCCTATAATTCACCCCTCCACTTT. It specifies CASRESSYNSPLHF.

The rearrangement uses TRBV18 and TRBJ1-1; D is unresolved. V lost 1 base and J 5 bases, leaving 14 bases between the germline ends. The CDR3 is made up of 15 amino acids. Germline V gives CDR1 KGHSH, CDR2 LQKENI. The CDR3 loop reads CASSPRVEWRTEAFF. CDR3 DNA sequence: TGTGCCAGCTCACCACGGGTTGAGTGGAGGACTGAAGCTTTCTTT.

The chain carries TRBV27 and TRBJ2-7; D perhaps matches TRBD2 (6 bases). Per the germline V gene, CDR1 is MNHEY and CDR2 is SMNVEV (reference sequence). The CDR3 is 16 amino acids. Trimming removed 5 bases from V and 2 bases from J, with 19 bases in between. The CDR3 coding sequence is TGTGCCAGCAGTAGGACGGGACTCGGGAACCCCTACGAGCAGTACTTC. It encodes CASSRTGLGNPYEQYF.

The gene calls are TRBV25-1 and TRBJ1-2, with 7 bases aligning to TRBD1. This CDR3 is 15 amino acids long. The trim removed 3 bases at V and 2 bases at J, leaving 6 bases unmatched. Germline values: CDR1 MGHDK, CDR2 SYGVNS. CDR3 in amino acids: CASSDYQDRNYGYTF. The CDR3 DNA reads TGTGCCAGCAGTGATTATCAGGACAGGAACTATGGCTACACCTTC.

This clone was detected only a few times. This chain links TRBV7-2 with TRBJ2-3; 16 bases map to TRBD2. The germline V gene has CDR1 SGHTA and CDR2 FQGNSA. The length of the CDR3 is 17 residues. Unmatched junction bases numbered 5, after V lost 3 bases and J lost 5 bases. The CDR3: CASSLGTSGGAIDTQYF. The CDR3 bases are TGTGCCAGCAGCTTGGGGACTAGCGGGGGGGCCATAGATACGCAGTATTTT.

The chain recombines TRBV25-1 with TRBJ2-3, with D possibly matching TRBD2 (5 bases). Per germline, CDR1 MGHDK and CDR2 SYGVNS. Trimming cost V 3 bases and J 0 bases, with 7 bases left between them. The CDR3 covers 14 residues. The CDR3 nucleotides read TGTGCCAGCAGTGACGGGGATAGCACAGATACGCAGTATTTT. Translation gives CASSDGDSTDTQYF.

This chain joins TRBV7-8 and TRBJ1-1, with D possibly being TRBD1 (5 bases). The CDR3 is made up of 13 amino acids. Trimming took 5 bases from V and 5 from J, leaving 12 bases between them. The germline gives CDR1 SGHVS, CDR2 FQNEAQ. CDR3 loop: CASSRRGGTEAFF. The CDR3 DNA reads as TGTGCCAGCAGCCGCCGGGGGGGAACTGAAGCTTTCTTT.

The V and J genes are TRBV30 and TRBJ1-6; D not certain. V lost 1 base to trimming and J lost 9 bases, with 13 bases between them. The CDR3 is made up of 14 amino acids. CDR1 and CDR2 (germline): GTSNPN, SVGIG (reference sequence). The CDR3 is CAWSARSERSPLHF. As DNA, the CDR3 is TGTGCCTGGAGTGCCAGGTCAGAACGTTCACCCCTCCACTTT.